This record looks at one T cell receptor beta chain sequence and its context. The antigen is not known. A read error may be the cause here, since a much bigger clone is one base away. Then a second PCR, running about 7 to 11 cycles, was carried out with a sample-barcoded 5' primer and a J-beta primer mix. TCRdb called the 5' RACE reads again in MiXCR, with one record for every CDR3 protein. The sample yields around 650,000 distinct CDR3 sequences, about 30% seen once. The data originate from a study of blood T cells in healthy people across ages. The germline V gene has CDR1 MGHRA and CDR2 YSYEKL. This CDR3 comprises 15 residues. Findings of the study overall: What prevented conclusive comparison of naive and antigen-experienced cells was that PBMCs were unsorted. Across samples, TCR beta diversity tracked strongly with naive T cell percentage. It was held that the diversity estimates obtained from one million T cells were underestimates. Across the age range, TCR beta diversity per million T cells fell in a roughly linear way.

The sequenced material came from blood. The chain carries TRBV4-1 and TRBJ2-7; 7 bases map to TRBD1. This TCR derives from a woman older than 75 in good health. The chain's CDR3 is CASRAGTALSYKQYF. The CDR3 DNA is TGCGCCAGCAGGGCCGGGACAGCATTATCCTACAAGCAGTACTTC.